Reported below is one TCR beta chain. What it binds is not known. Assay used: immunoSEQ multiplex PCR; TCRdb lists only in-frame clones, some missing. The sample yields approximately 9,000 clones, approximately 84% seen once. The sample belongs to a study of chemoradiotherapy in HPV16-positive cancers. Overall study results and limits: The functional HPV-specific definition rests on just a couple of HPV16-positive patients.

CDR1 is MNHEY and CDR2 is SVGAGI in the germline V gene. This CDR3 has 14 residues. The material sequenced was blood, taken from a patient who underwent chemoradiotherapy. J is TRBJ2-5 and V is TRBV6-5, with TRBD1 matching 10 bases. The better agreement between TRBJ2-7 and the DNA end casts doubt on the J call. This sequence originates from a human donor with HPV-associated anogenital cancer. The CDR3 region has the DNA TGTGCCAGCAGCCGGGACAGGGGCCACTACGAGCAGTACTTC. It translates to CASSRDRGHYEQYF.